Shown below are 32 T cell receptor beta chains from a single sample sequenced in a study of identifying expanded T cells in peripheral blood. TCRdb's table, derived via immunoSEQ multiplex PCR, lists solely in-frame clones and lacks some. The repertoire holds approximately 85,000 clones, with 88% as singletons. Sequenced sample: blood. The receptor source for this set is a person aged 18 to 75 in good health.

The chain carries TRBV18 and TRBJ2-7; D is unclear. V was trimmed by 6 bases and J by 4 bases, leaving 10 bases between them. Germline lookup yields CDR1 KGHSH and CDR2 LQKENI. The CDR3 totals 12 residues. The chain's CDR3 is CASSPSPYEQYF. The CDR3 nucleotides read TGTGCCAGCTCCCCCAGTCCGTACGAGCAGTACTTC.

The J gene is TRBJ1-6, the V gene TRBV11-2; D is perhaps TRBD1 (6 bases). Trimming stripped 5 bases from V and 10 bases from J, with 21 bases between. The CDR3 runs 16 residues. Germline values: CDR1 SGHAT, CDR2 FQNNGV. CDR3 nucleotides: TGTGCCAGCAGCCCCGGACAGACCAGCAGACGGTCACCCCTCCACTTT. Protein sequence: CASSPGQTSRRSPLHF.

The V call is TRBV5-5, the J call TRBJ1-4; 8 positions agree with TRBD1. V was clipped by 3 bases and J by 7 bases; unmatched bases: 8. Germline V gene lookup returns CDR1 SGHKS and CDR2 YYEKEE (reference sequence). This CDR3 is built from 15 residues. The CDR3 DNA is TGTGCCAGCAGCTCCCCCCGGACAGGGATTGAAAAACTGTTTTTT. This encodes CASSSPRTGIEKLFF.

The chain carries TRBV5-6 and TRBJ1-1; D remains ambiguous. Germline V gene data show CDR1 as SGHDT and CDR2 as YYEEEE. This CDR3 contains 14 residues. The germline V and J ends were trimmed by 0 bases and 5 bases, with 11 bases remaining between them. The CDR3 DNA follows: TGTGCCAGCAGCTTGGTGCAGGTGGGGACTGAAGCTTTCTTT. Translating it yields CASSLVQVGTEAFF.

The chain couples TRBV16 to TRBJ1-1, with unresolved D. Looked up from germline, CDR1 is KGHSY and CDR2 is FQNENV. CDR3 size: 14 residues. The V and J ends lost 4 bases and 2 bases respectively, with 11 bases between them. The CDR3 spells CASSPIGVNTEAFF. The DNA for the CDR3 is TGTGCCAGCAGCCCCATTGGGGTCAACACTGAAGCTTTCTTT.

The V call is TRBV4-1, the J call TRBJ2-1; no clear D. The germline CDR1 and CDR2 sequences are MGHRA and YSYEKL. V was cut by 0 bases and J by 3 bases, with 9 bases left in between. CDR3 length: 15 residues. The CDR3 loop reads CASSQDPMGYNEQFF. The CDR3 DNA is TGCGCCAGCAGCCAAGACCCAATGGGCTACAATGAGCAGTTCTTC.

This sequence joins TRBV25-1 and TRBJ2-2; tentative D call: TRBD2 (6 bases). Germline V lookup: CDR1 MGHDK, CDR2 SYGVNS. This CDR3 has 16 residues. V was trimmed by 1 base and J by 6 bases, leaving 15 bases between them. The CDR3 region has the DNA TGTGCCAGCAGTGAATGGGGGACTCCCGAGGCCGGGGAGCTGTTTTTT. Protein sequence: CASSEWGTPEAGELFF. The full variable domain, in which reference TRBV25-1 and TRBJ2-2 provide the parts outside the CDR3, is EADIYQTPRYLVIGTGKKITLECSQTMGHDKMYWYQQDPGMELHLIHYSYGVNSTEKGDLSSESTVSRIRTEHFPLTLESARPSHTSQYLCASSEWGTPEAGELFFGEGSRLTVL.

The chain uses TRBV5-6 and TRBJ1-3; D gene ambiguous. Looked up from germline, CDR1 is SGHDT and CDR2 is YYEEEE. This CDR3 comprises 14 residues. V was shortened by 2 bases and J by 2 bases, with 8 bases between the two germline ends. The CDR3 reads CASSLWMAGNTIYF. The CDR3 DNA reads as TGTGCCAGCAGCTTATGGATGGCTGGAAACACCATATATTTT. The full variable domain, completed using reference TRBV5-6 and TRBJ1-3, is DAGVTQSPTHLIKTRGQQVTLRCSPKSGHDTVSWYQQALGQGPQFIFQYYEEEERQRGNFPDRFSGHQFPNYSSELNVNALLLGDSALYLCASSLWMAGNTIYFGEGSWLTVV.

The J gene is TRBJ2-5, the V gene TRBV27; D not certain. V was trimmed by 2 bases and J by 4 bases, leaving 11 bases between them. Germline CDR1 is MNHEY and CDR2 is SMNVEV (reference sequence). The CDR3 totals 14 residues. Here the CDR3 DNA reads TGTGCCAGCAGTTTAGTGGGGATGGGAGAGACCCAGTACTTC. It encodes CASSLVGMGETQYF.

The rearrangement links TRBV29-1 to TRBJ1-1; D is undetermined. The CDR3 extends over 11 amino acids. The germline V and J ends were trimmed by 3 bases and 9 bases, with 11 bases remaining between them. The V gene's germline CDR1 is SQVTM and CDR2 ANQGSEA. CDR3 coding DNA: TGCAGCGTTGAGGTTTCACCTAAAGCTTTCTTT. Protein: CSVEVSPKAFF.

J is TRBJ2-5 and V is TRBV7-9; 14 positions match TRBD2. In germline, CDR1 is SEHNR, CDR2 FQNEAQ (reference sequence). CDR3 length: 18 amino acids. With 2 bases clipped from V and 1 base from J, the junction kept 6 bases outside the gene matches. CDR3 sequence: CASSLLGLAGGLQETQYF. Written as DNA, the CDR3 is TGTGCCAGCAGCTTATTAGGACTAGCGGGGGGTCTCCAAGAGACCCAGTACTTC. The whole variable domain, remainder taken from reference TRBV7-9 and TRBJ2-5, is DTGVSQNPRHKITKRGQNVTFRCDPISEHNRLYWYRQTLGQGPEFLTYFQNEAQLEKSRLLSDRFSAERPKGSFSTLEIQRTEQGDSAMYLCASSLLGLAGGLQETQYFGPGTRLLVL.

The chain employs TRBV7-8 and TRBJ2-7; 11 bases fit TRBD2. Looked up from germline, CDR1 is SGHVS and CDR2 is FQNEAQ. The CDR3 length is 15 residues. Trimming took 11 bases from V and 6 from J; bases not matched to a gene: 15. CDR3: CASGALSSGGGEQYF. The CDR3 DNA reads TGTGCCTCCGGTGCCTTGAGTAGCGGGGGGGGCGAGCAGTACTTC.

The chain carries TRBV7-2 and TRBJ2-3, with 9 bases that match TRBD2. Germline V gene data show CDR1 as SGHTA and CDR2 as FQGNSA. The CDR3 is made up of 14 amino acids. After removal of 6 bases from V and 1 base from J, the junction contained 2 bases not matched to a gene. The CDR3: CASRPSGGTDTQYF. The CDR3 DNA sequence: TGTGCCAGCAGACCTAGCGGGGGCACAGATACGCAGTATTTT.

This clone was found a few times. Here the CDR3 DNA reads TGTGCCTGGAGTGTAACAGGGGGTTTTAATGAAAAACTGTTTTTT. Encoded protein: CAWSVTGGFNEKLFF. The J gene is TRBJ1-4, the V gene TRBV30, with 8 bases aligning to TRBD1. The CDR3 covers 15 residues. V trimming: 0 bases; J trimming: 4 bases; junction bases outside the gene matches: 4. Looked up from germline, CDR1 is GTSNPN and CDR2 is SVGIG (reference sequence).

This clone has just one count. The rearrangement links TRBV7-2 to TRBJ2-2, with 7 bases fitting TRBD1. CDR3 length: 15 amino acids. From germline, CDR1 is SGHTA and CDR2 FQGNSA. Unmatched junction bases numbered 5, after V lost 1 base and J lost 6 bases. The CDR3 DNA reads TGTGCCAGCAGCTTAGTAAACAGGGGAGCCGGGGAGCTGTTTTTT. Translating gives CASSLVNRGAGELFF.

The chain recombines TRBV13 with TRBJ2-1; D is uncertain. The germline V gene has CDR1 PRHDT and CDR2 FYEKMQ (reference sequence). The CDR3 totals 13 residues. V was shortened by 5 bases and J by 4 bases, with 9 bases between the two germline ends. In DNA, the CDR3 is TGTGCCAGCAGCGGTCACGGGTACAATGAGCAGTTCTTC. It codes for CASSGHGYNEQFF.

This sequence joins TRBV30 and TRBJ1-2, with D perhaps TRBD1 (5 bases). CDR3 length equals 14 residues. Trimming removed 3 bases from V and 7 bases from J, with 18 bases in between. CDR1 is GTSNPN and CDR2 is SVGIG in the germline V gene (reference sequence). This CDR3 reads CAWRLAGAASGYTF. The CDR3 DNA is TGTGCCTGGAGACTTGCCGGGGCCGCCTCTGGCTACACCTTC.

The gene calls are TRBV10-1 and TRBJ2-3, with 10 bases identical to TRBD2. Germline V gene sequence: CDR1 WNHNN, CDR2 SYGVQD (reference sequence). CDR3 length equals 15 residues. Trimming removed 6 bases from V and 4 bases from J; junction bases left unmatched: 7. The CDR3 is CASSPSGGVADTQYF. DNA of the CDR3: TGCGCCAGCAGCCCCAGCGGGGGGGTGGCAGATACGCAGTATTTT.

The V call is TRBV10-3, the J call TRBJ2-3; 11 positions agree with TRBD1. Per the germline V gene, CDR1 is ENHRY and CDR2 is SYGVKD. CDR3 length: 15 residues. V was pared by 3 bases and J by 6 bases, with 5 bases of the junction left unmatched. CDR3 in DNA: TGTGCCATCAGTGATAGTGGGACAGGGGGGGATACGCAGTATTTT. Translated, it gives CAISDSGTGGDTQYF.

In its sample, this clone was seen once. This chain links TRBV7-2 with TRBJ1-2; 7 nucleotides agree with TRBD1. Germline trimming cut 0 bases from V and 5 bases from J; bases unmatched to any gene: 6. This CDR3 is 15 amino acids long. Per the germline V gene, CDR1 is SGHTA and CDR2 is FQGNSA. The CDR3, as DNA: TGTGCCAGCAGCTTAGCGGCAGGGGGGCTATATGGCTACACCTTC. Its protein is CASSLAAGGLYGYTF.

V and J are TRBV18 and TRBJ2-5; maybe TRBD2 (5 bases). Looked up from germline, CDR1 is KGHSH and CDR2 is LQKENI. The germline V and J ends were trimmed by 6 bases and 2 bases, with 13 bases remaining between them. The CDR3 is 14 residues long. CDR3: CASSGDPEQETQYF. DNA of the CDR3: TGTGCCAGCTCCGGGGATCCTGAGCAAGAGACCCAGTACTTC.

The V gene is TRBV29-1, the J gene TRBJ2-5, with a weak D call TRBD1 (6 bases). The V gene lost 6 bases and the J gene lost 4 bases, with 15 bases spanning the gap. In germline, CDR1 is SQVTM, CDR2 ANQGSEA. CDR3 length equals 13 residues. CDR3 protein: CSVGLTGLETQYF. The CDR3 bases are TGCAGCGTGGGGCTTACAGGGTTAGAGACCCAGTACTTC.

In this sample, this clone turned up once. The chain has TRBV7-9 and TRBJ1-3; D is unclear. The CDR3 is made up of 15 amino acids. Germline-derived CDR1 and CDR2 are SEHNR and FQNEAQ (reference sequence). V was pared by 8 bases and J by 0 bases, with 14 bases between. The CDR3 DNA reads as TGTGCCAGCTCCCCCGGGATTAGCTCTGGAAACACCATATATTTT. Its translation is CASSPGISSGNTIYF.

V is TRBV9 and J is TRBJ1-2; D perhaps matches TRBD1 (5 bases). Germline V gene data show CDR1 as SGDLS and CDR2 as YYNGEE. V was pared by 3 bases and J by 6 bases, with 12 bases between. CDR3 length: 13 residues. As DNA, the CDR3 is TGTGCCAGCAGCGACGGGGACGTGAATGGCTACACCTTC. Translated, it gives CASSDGDVNGYTF.

The chain carries TRBV5-1 and TRBJ1-1; a possible D gene is TRBD1 (6 bases). This CDR3 comprises 14 residues. Looked up from germline, CDR1 is SGHRS and CDR2 is YFSETQ. V shed 4 bases and J shed 2 bases, with 12 bases lying between them. CDR3 in DNA: TGCGCCAGCAGCCTACAGGGAGGAAACACTGAAGCTTTCTTT. This sequence encodes CASSLQGGNTEAFF.

The V and J genes are TRBV4-2 and TRBJ2-5; 11 bases are a match to TRBD1. The CDR3 totals 16 residues. Germline CDR1 reads LGHNA; CDR2 reads YNFKEQ. The V gene end was trimmed by 2 bases and the J gene end by 1 base; junction bases not matched to a gene: 3. CDR3 amino acids: CASSQSGTGGQETQYF. The CDR3 DNA follows: TGTGCCAGCAGCCAATCCGGGACAGGGGGCCAAGAGACCCAGTACTTC.

The genes are TRBV4-2 and TRBJ2-2, with 9 bases lining up with TRBD2. V lost 4 bases and J lost 5; bases outside the gene matches: 5. Germline CDR1 reads LGHNA; CDR2 reads YNFKEQ. The CDR3 extends over 15 amino acids. The CDR3 is CASSLQAGGTGELFF. DNA of the CDR3: TGTGCCAGCAGCCTTCAGGCGGGGGGGACCGGGGAGCTGTTTTTT.

This sequence joins TRBV5-6 and TRBJ2-1; 10 bases match TRBD1. This CDR3 has 16 amino acids. Germline CDR1 SGHDT, CDR2 YYEEEE. V shed 0 bases and J 8 bases; nucleotides not matched to a gene: 8. The CDR3 nucleotides are TGTGCCAGCAGCTTGGTTCGGACAGGGGGTCATGATGAGCAGTTCTTC. It is translated as CASSLVRTGGHDEQFF.

The chain has TRBV7-8 and TRBJ2-7; TRBD1 might be the D (6 bases). Per the germline V gene, CDR1 is SGHVS and CDR2 is FQNEAQ. The V and J ends lost 4 bases and 9 bases respectively, with 28 bases between them. There are 17 residues in the CDR3. The CDR3 reads CASSSQLATSGDTGQYF. In DNA form, the CDR3 reads TGTGCCAGCAGCTCCCAATTGGCTACATCAGGGGACACAGGGCAGTACTTC.

V and J are TRBV25-1 and TRBJ1-4; weak D call: TRBD1 (5 bases). Germline-derived CDR1 and CDR2 are MGHDK and SYGVNS. V was trimmed by 4 bases and J by 8 bases, leaving 11 bases between them. The CDR3 runs to 13 residues. The CDR3 loop is CASSGTGPEKLFF. The CDR3 DNA is TGTGCCAGCAGTGGAACAGGTCCCGAAAAACTGTTTTTT.

This clone appeared a single time. The chain carries TRBV6-5 and TRBJ2-2; tentative D call: TRBD1 (5 bases). V lost 1 base and J 4 bases, leaving 7 bases between the germline ends. Germline-derived CDR1 and CDR2 are MNHEY and SVGAGI. The CDR3 has 14 residues. The DNA of the CDR3 is TGTGCCAGCAGTTACTGGCAGGGCACCGGGGAGCTGTTTTTT. This sequence encodes CASSYWQGTGELFF.

The chain carries TRBV7-9 and TRBJ1-2; the match to TRBD1 covers 10 bases. V gave up 3 bases and J gave up 4 bases; unmatched junction bases: 14. Per germline, CDR1 SEHNR and CDR2 FQNEAQ (reference sequence). The length of the CDR3 is 18 residues. The CDR3 protein is CASSFARDRGPIGYGYTF. The DNA of the CDR3 is TGTGCCAGCAGCTTTGCCCGGGACAGGGGCCCCATTGGCTATGGCTACACCTTC.